This T cell receptor beta chain is from a study of PD-L1 blockade in urothelial cancer. Turning to the study itself: Investigators checked blood 3 weeks (second dose) and 6 weeks after treatment start.

In the case of this clone: At one end, the junction sequence differs from germline, possibly due to a read error.

The time point denotes: pretreatment peripheral blood. There were between 1 and 8 samples from each patient, taken pretreatment and on-treatment. Synthetic analogs of TCR templates were spiked into every PCR. Sequencing used immunoSEQ multiplex PCR; TCRdb keeps in-frame clones, though not all of them. The sample has some 46,000 clones; around 84% are singletons. This clonotype was sampled from a man between 60 and 75 years old with urothelial cancer. Sequences were derived from PBMCs, sampled around atezolizumab (anti-PD-L1) treatment.

The CDR3 loop reads CASSLADRGSTIYF. Here the CDR3 DNA reads TGTGCCAGCAGCTTAGCGGACAGGGGAAGCACCATATATTTT. The chain uses TRBV7-8 and TRBJ1-3; the match to TRBD1 covers 9 bases. The CDR3 sequence is 14 residues long. Per the germline V gene, CDR1 is SGHVS and CDR2 is FQNEAQ.